This T cell receptor (beta chain) was sequenced for a study of blood T cells in healthy people across ages. Overall study findings and caveats: Expanded clonotype shifts may have been confounded, as the donors had an unknown CMV status. TCR beta diversity, measured per million T cells, fell in a roughly linear way with age. Unsorted PBMCs ruled out conclusive naive versus antigen-experienced comparison.

Through a sample-barcoded 5' primer and a J-beta primer mix, a second PCR was run for roughly 7 to 11 cycles. TCRdb re-called the 5' RACE reads with MiXCR, one entry per CDR3 protein. The sample lists about 670,000 distinct CDR3 sequences, around 41% occurring once. Germline loops: CDR1 SGHTA, CDR2 FQGNSA. The V and J ends lost 5 bases and 6 bases respectively, with 15 bases between them. The CDR3 has 14 amino acids. This clonotype was found a few times. What it recognizes is unknown. The sequenced sample consisted of blood. The rearrangement links TRBV7-2 to TRBJ2-3, with TRBD1 as a possible D gene (6 bases). This receptor was taken from a man at least 80 years old in good health. CDR3 DNA sequence: TGTGCCAGCAGCCAAGACAGGTCCGGGGATACGCAGTATTTT. Its protein product is CASSQDRSGDTQYF.